This T cell receptor beta chain stems from a study of blood T cell repertoires in COVID-19. As for the study in general: Acute-phase and convalescent COVID-19 samples originated in the United States, Italy and Spain. PBMCs, B-cell-depleted T cells, or T cells provided the cDNA or gDNA that made up the material.

Source study methods: From reference gene primer amplification, estimates of nucleated cell counts were derived. The data were produced by immunoSEQ multiplex PCR, yet TCRdb's version contains in-frame clones alone and is incomplete. The V and J calls and clone size were taken over from that table, and D and trimming were inferred from the DNA. The data hold 150,000 to 180,000 clones, with roughly four fifths observed a single time. Germline trimming cut 4 bases from V and 2 bases from J; bases unmatched to any gene: 15. This CDR3 is built from 18 residues. The germline V gene encodes CDR1 LGHDT and CDR2 YNNKEL (reference sequence).

The origin of this receptor is a man older than 75 with acute or convalescent COVID-19. The specimen sequenced was peripheral blood. The chain couples TRBV3-1 (or the pseudogene TRBV3-2) to TRBJ2-7; 9 bases align to TRBD2. The CDR3 here is CASSPKGTSIFHPYEQYF. The CDR3 DNA follows: TGTGCCAGCAGCCCGAAAGGGACTAGCATCTTCCACCCCTACGAGCAGTACTTC.